The 18 T cell receptor beta chains in this list originate from one sample, sequenced in a study of blood T cell repertoires in COVID-19. Assay: immunoSEQ multiplex PCR; the TCRdb copy retains only in-frame clones and omits some. This repertoire shows about 230,000 clones, over 70% found once; its top ten account for around 25%. Input material: peripheral blood. The source of these receptors is a man aged 40-55 years with acute or convalescent COVID-19.

The chain employs TRBV18 and TRBJ1-2, with 7 bases identical to TRBD1. J was trimmed by 0 bases and V by 5 bases; bases with no gene match: 6. This CDR3 is built from 15 residues. Germline CDR1 KGHSH, CDR2 LQKENI. The CDR3 sequence is CASSSGQSANYGYTF. As DNA, the CDR3 is TGTGCCAGCTCATCGGGACAGTCAGCTAACTATGGCTACACCTTC.

The CDR3 loop is CAWSVTVGNTIYF. CDR3 nucleotide sequence: TGTGCCTGGAGTGTGACAGTTGGAAACACCATATATTTT. The chain is built from TRBV30 and TRBJ1-3, with a tentative D call TRBD1 (5 bases). V was cut by 0 bases and J by 3 bases, with 6 bases left in between. The CDR3 length is 13 residues. Germline V lookup: CDR1 GTSNPN, CDR2 SVGIG (reference sequence).

There are a few counts of this clone. The rearrangement uses TRBV6-2 or TRBV6-3 and TRBJ2-7, with a weak D call TRBD1 (5 bases). The V gene's germline CDR1 is MNHEY and CDR2 SVGEGT. Trimming cost V 5 bases and J 2 bases, with 16 bases left between them. CDR3 size: 15 residues. The CDR3 DNA reads as TGTGCCAGCAGTCACCAGGGTACAGGAACCTACGAGCAGTACTTC. This encodes CASSHQGTGTYEQYF.

This clone was recorded once. The chain joins TRBV19 to TRBJ2-1, with D uncertain. V gave up 3 bases and J gave up 5 bases, with 8 bases separating them. Germline lookup yields CDR1 LNHDA and CDR2 SQIVND (reference sequence). The CDR3 is 13 amino acids. The CDR3 protein is CASSIDWDNEQFF. The CDR3 DNA sequence: TGTGCCAGTAGTATCGACTGGGACAATGAGCAGTTCTTC.

V gene TRBV18 combines with J gene TRBJ2-7; 7 bases fit TRBD1. Trimming at V came to 6 bases and at J to 6 bases, leaving 20 bases not matched to a gene. This CDR3 comprises 17 residues. Germline V lookup: CDR1 KGHSH, CDR2 LQKENI. CDR3 in DNA: TGTGCCAGCTCCCACAGAACCGGGACAGAAGTTCGGAGCGAGCAGTACTTC. Protein sequence: CASSHRTGTEVRSEQYF.

The V call is TRBV10-2, the J call TRBJ2-1; possible D gene TRBD1, 7 bases. CDR3 length: 16 residues. The V end was cut by 3 bases, the J end by 4 bases, with 16 bases between. CDR1 WSHSY and CDR2 SAAADI come from the germline V gene. The CDR3 protein is CASSDKRGDRYNEQFF. CDR3 DNA: TGCGCCAGCAGTGATAAAAGGGGGGACAGATACAATGAGCAGTTCTTC.

The chain couples TRBV7-2 to TRBJ2-7, with TRBD1 as a possible D gene (6 bases). Germline lookup yields CDR1 SGHTA and CDR2 FQGNSA. V lost 1 base, J lost 0 bases, and 16 bases lay in between. The CDR3 runs to 17 residues. CDR3 sequence (DNA): TGTGCCAGCAGCTTAGGCACTCCCGGACAGATCTCCTACGAGCAGTACTTC. As protein: CASSLGTPGQISYEQYF.

This clone was seen just once. The chain uses TRBV5-5 and TRBJ2-3; TRBD2 matches 12 bases. Trimming took 4 bases from V and 3 from J; bases not matched to a gene: 3. The CDR3 is 15 amino acids. Germline CDR1 is SGHKS and CDR2 is YYEKEE (reference sequence). In DNA, the CDR3 is TGTGCCAGCAGCCAGACTAGCGGGAGAACAGATACGCAGTATTTT. It specifies CASSQTSGRTDTQYF.

The chain carries TRBV12-3 or TRBV12-4 and TRBJ1-5; perhaps TRBD1 as D (5 bases). V shed 7 bases and J shed 8 bases, with 12 bases lying between them. CDR3 length: 12 residues. The CDR3 sequence: CASTREGEPQHF. The CDR3 nucleotides read TGTGCCAGCACCCGAGAAGGGGAGCCCCAGCATTTT.

The chain uses TRBV5-4 and TRBJ2-1; the D gene is possibly TRBD2 (6 bases). Trimming cost V 4 bases and J 2 bases, with 16 bases left between them. CDR3 length: 16 residues. CDR1 is SGHNT and CDR2 is YYREEE in the germline V gene (reference sequence). CDR3 DNA: TGTGCCAGCAGCCGTAGCGGACCTCATCCCTACAATGAGCAGTTCTTC. This sequence encodes CASSRSGPHPYNEQFF.

Details on this clone: Within the sample, other DNA sequences also encode this same CDR3. The J gene is TRBJ1-5, the V gene TRBV29-1; 8 positions match TRBD1. CDR3 length: 13 residues. With 6 bases clipped from V and 6 bases from J, the junction kept 7 bases outside the gene matches. CDR1 is SQVTM and CDR2 is ANQGSEA in the germline V gene. The CDR3 sequence is CSVGTGGGQPQHF. In nucleotides, the CDR3 is TGCAGCGTGGGGACAGGCGGAGGTCAGCCCCAGCATTTT. Together with reference TRBV29-1 and TRBJ1-5, the CDR3 gives the full variable domain: SAVISQKPSRDICQRGTSLTIQCQVDSQVTMMFWYRQQPGQSLTLIATANQGSEATYESGFVIDKFPISRPNLTFSTLTVSNMSPEDSSIYLCSVGTGGGQPQHFGDGTRLSIL.

There are many counts of this clone. V is TRBV6-5 and J is TRBJ1-1; tentatively, D is TRBD1 (5 bases). Germline loops: CDR1 MNHEY, CDR2 SVGAGI. Trimming removed 7 bases from V and 5 bases from J, with 11 bases in between. The CDR3 has 12 amino acids. CDR3 DNA: TGTGCCAGCAAAAAGGGGAGGACTGAAGCTTTCTTT. It encodes CASKKGRTEAFF.

The gene calls are TRBV28 and TRBJ1-2, with 10 bases aligning to TRBD1. The V and J ends lost 5 bases and 7 bases, in that order; junction bases with no gene match: 13. CDR1 MDHEN and CDR2 SYDVKM come from the germline V gene. This CDR3 region has 16 residues. The CDR3: CASSIPPGQGSVGYTF. CDR3 nucleotide sequence: TGTGCCAGCAGTATACCGCCGGGACAGGGGAGCGTTGGCTACACCTTC.

V and J are TRBV14 and TRBJ2-3; tentatively, D is TRBD2 (6 bases). The CDR3 contains 19 residues. The germline CDR1 and CDR2 sequences are SGHDN and FVKESK. Trimming pared 0 bases from V and 0 bases from J, leaving 19 bases between. DNA of the CDR3: TGTGCCAGCAGCCAAGAATTTGCCGGACTATCACCTAGCACAGATACGCAGTATTTT. It encodes CASSQEFAGLSPSTDTQYF. Full variable domain (rest looked up from reference TRBV14 and TRBJ2-3): EAGVTQFPSHSVIEKGQTVTLRCDPISGHDNLYWYRRVMGKEIKFLLHFVKESKQDESGMPNNRFLAERTGGTYSTLKVQPAELEDSGVYFCASSQEFAGLSPSTDTQYFGPGTRLTVL.

The chain is built from TRBV5-1 and TRBJ1-2; D gene unclear. The V end lost 0 bases, the J end lost 2 bases, and 5 bases lay between the germline ends. CDR1 SGHRS and CDR2 YFSETQ come from the germline V gene. The CDR3 runs 13 residues. The CDR3 is CASSLERNYGYTF. CDR3 coding DNA: TGCGCCAGCAGCTTGGAGCGGAACTATGGCTACACCTTC. The complete variable domain, with remaining parts taken from reference TRBV5-1 and TRBJ1-2, reads KAGVTQTPRYLIKTRGQQVTLSCSPISGHRSVSWYQQTPGQGLQFLFEYFSETQRNKGNFPGRFSGRQFSNSRSEMNVSTLELGDSALYLCASSLERNYGYTFGSGTRLTVV.

The rearrangement links TRBV25-1 to TRBJ1-2, with 7 bases lining up with TRBD1. Germline-derived CDR1 and CDR2 are MGHDK and SYGVNS. Trimming took 2 bases from V and 8 from J; bases not matched to a gene: 5. The CDR3 length is 13 residues. The CDR3 is CASSERGLWGYTF. Written as DNA, the CDR3 is TGTGCCAGCAGTGAAAGGGGGCTGTGGGGCTACACCTTC.

This clone has more than one count but fewer than ten. The V call is TRBV29-1, the J call TRBJ1-4; tentative D call: TRBD1 (6 bases). This CDR3 spans 13 amino acids. V was pared by 6 bases and J by 8 bases, with 16 bases between. Germline CDR1 reads SQVTM; CDR2 reads ANQGSEA. CDR3 sequence (DNA): TGCAGCGTCCAAACAGGGCGACGGGAAAAACTGTTTTTT. Translated: CSVQTGRREKLFF.

The chain is built from TRBV6-2 or TRBV6-3 and TRBJ2-6; D is undetermined. The CDR3 runs to 16 residues. In germline, CDR1 is MNHEY, CDR2 SVGEGT. Trimming cost V 5 bases and J 1 base, with 12 bases left between them. In DNA, the CDR3 is TGTGCCAGCAGTGTGAGAGGATCGTCTGGGGCCAACGTCCTGACTTTC. Amino acids: CASSVRGSSGANVLTF.